Following are 24 T cell receptor beta chains from one sample sequenced in a study of T cells in Graves' hyperthyroidism and ophthalmopathy. Regions amplified from RNA transcripts were the TCR beta CDR3 regions. HTBI primers were employed in a first-round RT-PCR of the TCR CDR3. MiXCR, applied by TCRdb to the multiplex PCR reads, yields one record per CDR3 protein. The data hold approximately 590,000 distinct CDR3 sequences, with about 15% observed a single time. The sample taken for sequencing was blood. The receptors derive from a woman aged 30 to 39 with Graves' hyperthyroidism.

The V and J genes are TRBV20-1 and TRBJ1-1; no reliable D call. Per the germline V gene, CDR1 is DFQATT and CDR2 is SNEGSKA (reference sequence). This CDR3 contains 13 residues. V was shortened by 1 base and J by 9 bases, with 15 bases between the two germline ends. CDR3 protein: CSARVKETGKAFF. Written as DNA, the CDR3 is TGCAGTGCTAGAGTGAAGGAGACTGGGAAAGCTTTCTTT.

This clonotype was detected ten times or more. V gene TRBV7-6 combines with J gene TRBJ2-2; no reliable D call. Trimming left V 5 bases short and J 2 bases short, with 12 bases between. The CDR3 is 15 residues long. The germline CDR1 and CDR2 sequences are SGHVS and FNYEAQ. The DNA of the CDR3 is TGTGCCAGCAGCCCTATGTTTACCAACACCGGGGAGCTGTTTTTT. This translates into CASSPMFTNTGELFF.

Many counts were recorded for this clonotype. V and J are TRBV12-3 or TRBV12-4 and TRBJ2-7; D remains unclear. The V and J ends lost 2 bases and 3 bases respectively, with 8 bases between them. This CDR3 region has 13 residues. CDR3 in DNA: TGTGCCAGCAGTTTAAATGAATACTACGAGCAGTACTTC. It codes for CASSLNEYYEQYF.

A few counts support this clonotype. The chain's CDR3 is CAIKGTDSGNTIYF. In DNA form, the CDR3 reads TGTGCCATCAAAGGGACGGACTCTGGAAACACCATATATTTT. This chain uses TRBV10-3 with TRBJ1-3; the D gene is possibly TRBD1 (5 bases). The CDR3 has 14 amino acids. Trimming took 7 bases from V and 0 from J, leaving 10 bases between them. Per germline, CDR1 ENHRY and CDR2 SYGVKD.

This CDR3 is CASGLAKGQVKTGELFF. The DNA for the CDR3 is TGTGCTAGTGGTTTGGCGAAGGGACAGGTGAAGACCGGGGAGCTGTTTTTT. This chain uses TRBV12-5 with TRBJ2-2; 8 nucleotides match TRBD1. The CDR3 totals 17 residues. V shed 1 base, J shed 5 bases, and the junction held 9 bases outside the gene matches. CDR1 LGHNT and CDR2 FRNRAP come from the germline V gene.

Remarks on this clonotype: Possible read error: a much larger clone is one base away. The genes are TRBV5-5 and TRBJ1-5, with D possibly being TRBD1 (6 bases). The germline V and J ends were trimmed by 3 bases and 6 bases, with 16 bases remaining between them. The CDR3 consists of 15 residues. From germline, CDR1 is SGHKS and CDR2 YYEKEE (reference sequence). For the CDR3, the DNA is TGTGCCAGCAGCTCCCGGGTCACAGGGCGTCAGCCCCAGCATTTT. Its protein is CASSSRVTGRQPQHF.

The V call is TRBV12-3 or TRBV12-4, the J call TRBJ2-3; D is ambiguous. Between the trimmed V and J ends, which lost 3 bases and 0 bases, there was a span of 7 bases. This CDR3 is built from 14 residues. This chain's CDR3 is CASSFGISTDTQYF. CDR3 in DNA: TGTGCCAGCAGTTTTGGGATTAGCACAGATACGCAGTATTTT.

The table lists this clonotype with a few counts. This sequence joins TRBV27 and TRBJ2-1; D is undetermined. V was shortened by 1 base and J by 0 bases, with 10 bases between the two germline ends. Germline assignment: CDR1 MNHEY and CDR2 SMNVEV (reference sequence). This CDR3 region has 16 residues. The CDR3 DNA is TGTGCCAGCAGTTTATATCCCGACCCCTCCTACAATGAGCAGTTCTTC. Amino acids: CASSLYPDPSYNEQFF.

The chain couples TRBV30 to TRBJ2-3, with 11 positions matching TRBD1. V shed 2 bases, J shed 2 bases, and the junction held 3 bases outside the gene matches. The CDR3 extends over 15 amino acids. Germline values: CDR1 GTSNPN, CDR2 SVGIG (reference sequence). CDR3 protein: CAWSPDRGLTDTQYF. DNA for the CDR3: TGTGCCTGGAGTCCGGACAGGGGGCTCACAGATACGCAGTATTTT.

The J gene is TRBJ2-1, the V gene TRBV20-1, with 10 positions matching TRBD2. With 4 bases clipped from V and 10 bases from J, the junction kept 13 bases outside the gene matches. Per the germline V gene, CDR1 is DFQATT and CDR2 is SNEGSKA (reference sequence). This CDR3 is 15 amino acids long. The CDR3 loop reads CSAIRTSGSRLEQFF. CDR3 DNA: TGCAGTGCTATCCGGACTAGCGGCTCCCGTTTGGAGCAGTTCTTC.

This clonotype was recorded a few times. The chain combines TRBV30 with TRBJ1-2; weak D call: TRBD1 (6 bases). CDR1 and CDR2 from the germline V gene are GTSNPN and SVGIG (reference sequence). The CDR3 contains 14 residues. V lost 5 bases and J lost 0, with 13 bases in between. The CDR3 nucleotides read TGTGCCTGGGGTCCCGGGACATCTAACTATGGCTACACCTTC. This translates into CAWGPGTSNYGYTF.

This clonotype was counted at least ten times. This chain uses TRBV5-6 with TRBJ2-7; 7 nucleotides agree with TRBD1. CDR1 is SGHDT and CDR2 is YYEEEE in the germline V gene. With V trimmed by 7 bases and J by 3 bases, 10 bases remained unmatched. This CDR3 spans 14 amino acids. The CDR3 reads CASRRQGAIYEQYF. In DNA form, the CDR3 reads TGTGCCAGCCGCCGACAGGGTGCGATCTACGAGCAGTACTTC.

This clonotype was counted between two and nine times. V and J are TRBV10-3 and TRBJ2-7; D is perhaps TRBD2 (5 bases). The CDR3 is made up of 16 amino acids. Germline V gene lookup returns CDR1 ENHRY and CDR2 SYGVKD. The ends were cut back, 5 bases at V and 2 bases at J, with 19 bases in the middle. In DNA form, the CDR3 reads TGTGCCATCAGTCCCGAGGGAGTAGGGTCGCCCTACGAGCAGTACTTC. Translating gives CAISPEGVGSPYEQYF.

This clonotype was recorded many times. The chain has TRBV7-9 and TRBJ1-2, with D unclear. V was pared by 3 bases and J by 4 bases, with 9 bases between. The CDR3 contains 13 residues. CDR1 is SEHNR, CDR2 FQNEAQ, per germline (reference sequence). DNA of the CDR3: TGTGCCAGCAGCTTGCAAGAGGCCTATGGCTACACCTTC. As protein: CASSLQEAYGYTF.

This clonotype was seen ten or more times. V usage is TRBV30 and J usage is TRBJ2-2; D perhaps matches TRBD2 (6 bases). The CDR3 consists of 15 residues. The V gene's germline CDR1 is GTSNPN and CDR2 SVGIG (reference sequence). Between the trimmed V and J ends, which lost 5 bases and 0 bases, there was a span of 13 bases. DNA for the CDR3: TGTGCCTGGGAAGAAGGCGGGGCGAACACCGGGGAGCTGTTTTTT. Its protein is CAWEEGGANTGELFF.

J is TRBJ1-5 and V is TRBV6-1; no firm D call. Trimming left V 3 bases short and J 5 bases short, with 5 bases between. Germline V gives CDR1 MNHNS, CDR2 SASEGT. The CDR3 has 12 amino acids. In DNA, the CDR3 is TGTGCCAGCAGTGACGACTATCAGCCCCAGCATTTT. This codes for CASSDDYQPQHF.

In this sample, this clonotype turned up many times. CDR3 loop: CASSDGRHQEETQYF. The CDR3, as DNA: TGTGCCAGCAGCGATGGGAGGCACCAGGAAGAGACCCAGTACTTC. The gene calls are TRBV9 and TRBJ2-5; the D gene is possibly TRBD2 (6 bases). CDR1 is SGDLS, CDR2 YYNGEE, per germline. V gave up 3 bases and J gave up 3 bases, with 15 bases separating them. The CDR3 length is 15 residues.

Concerning this clonotype: A much larger clonotype is one base distant, so this may be a read error. The gene calls are TRBV2 and TRBJ2-5; D possibly matches TRBD1 or TRBD2 (5 bases each). Germline V gives CDR1 SNHLY, CDR2 FYNNEI. V lost 9 bases, J lost 7 bases, and 27 bases lay in between. The CDR3 is 16 amino acids. The DNA for the CDR3 is TGTGCCAGACGACTACCCTTTATGGGGGACCGGGGGACCCAGTACTTC. Translated: CARRLPFMGDRGTQYF.

This clonotype was counted ten times or more. The J gene is TRBJ2-3, the V gene TRBV9; D call uncertain. V gave up 1 base and J gave up 0 bases, with 6 bases separating them. The CDR3 runs to 14 residues. Looked up from germline, CDR1 is SGDLS and CDR2 is YYNGEE. CDR3 nucleotide sequence: TGTGCCAGCAGCGTACGTACTAGCACAGATACGCAGTATTTT. It codes for CASSVRTSTDTQYF.

This clonotype was counted between two and nine times. This chain uses TRBV27 with TRBJ2-3; D not certain. Per the germline V gene, CDR1 is MNHEY and CDR2 is SMNVEV (reference sequence). CDR3 size: 14 residues. V was clipped by 4 bases and J by 5 bases, with 13 bases between them. CDR3 protein: CASSYLLGGDTQYF. The CDR3 DNA reads as TGTGCCAGCAGTTACCTTCTGGGTGGAGATACGCAGTATTTT.

This clonotype has ten or more counts. The DNA of the CDR3 is TGTGCCAGCAGTTACCTTTTCCGGGGAACCGGGGAGCTGTTTTTT. This sequence encodes CASSYLFRGTGELFF. The chain links TRBV6-2 or TRBV6-3 to TRBJ2-2; the D gene is possibly TRBD2 (5 bases). This CDR3 is built from 15 residues. V lost 2 bases and J 5 bases, leaving 12 bases between the germline ends. Germline values: CDR1 MNHEY, CDR2 SVGEGT.

This clonotype has a count of ten or more. The chain is built from TRBV7-2 and TRBJ2-5, with 9 bases that match TRBD2. The J segment lost 1 base and the V segment lost 5 bases, leaving 5 bases of the junction unmatched. The CDR3 runs to 15 residues. The germline gives CDR1 SGHTA, CDR2 FQGNSA. CDR3: CASSRAGGGQETQYF. CDR3 nucleotide sequence: TGTGCCAGCAGCCGGGCGGGGGGGGGCCAAGAGACCCAGTACTTC.

This clonotype was observed at least ten times. J is TRBJ2-7 and V is TRBV2; D unclear. Germline CDR1 and CDR2: SNHLY and FYNNEI. V was trimmed by 5 bases and J by 3 bases, leaving 14 bases between them. The CDR3 extends over 14 amino acids. This chain's CDR3 is CASSYHETLYEQYF. CDR3 DNA sequence: TGTGCCAGCAGTTATCACGAAACCCTCTACGAGCAGTACTTC.

This clonotype was observed a handful of times. The chain employs TRBV7-2 and TRBJ2-5, with 9 nucleotides matching TRBD2. This CDR3 comprises 13 residues. Germline V gene data show CDR1 as SGHTA and CDR2 as FQGNSA. The J segment lost 11 bases and the V segment lost 7 bases, leaving 11 bases of the junction unmatched. CDR3 bases: TGTGCCAGCAACGACCCCGCTAGCGGGATACAGTACTTC. Protein product: CASNDPASGIQYF. Combining the CDR3 with reference TRBV7-2 and TRBJ2-5 gives the whole variable domain GAGVSQSPSNKVTEKGKDVELRCDPISGHTALYWYRQSLGQGLEFLIYFQGNSAPDKSGLPSDRFSAERTGGSVSTLTIQRTQQEDSAVYLCASNDPASGIQYFGPGTRLLVL.